This T cell receptor beta chain was sequenced in a study of T cells in localized non-small cell lung cancer (dated by TCRdb to 2018 to 2020). For context, the study as a whole: T cell repertoires of a few hundred early-stage NSCLC patients were analyzed, with tumors being compared against uninvolved tumor-adjacent lungs. The cohort was made up of approximately 250 treatment-naive NSCLC patients whose localized lung tumors had been resected. A mean age of 66.3 years was recorded for the NSCLC patients, of whom more than 120 were male and about a hundred were female. What the research found in general, with its limitations: Uninvolved tumor-adjacent lung showed the highest T cell clonality, higher than tumor, which suggests more focused antigenic responses in the uninvolved tumor-adjacent lung. Because the study design was exploratory, TCR variables were selected using unadjusted p-values without false-discovery rate correction. Because multi-region tumor sequencing was not done, intratumor heterogeneity could not be ruled out. Of the top 100 tumor clones, a median of 57 were detected in paired uninvolved adjacent lung; roughly 29 were also among that lung's top 100. Longer overall survival was associated with higher blood T cell density, whereas shorter survival was associated with higher adjacent-lung clonality.

Looking up the germline V gene yields CDR1 SGDLS and CDR2 YYNGEE. From its cysteine to its phenylalanine, the CDR3 spans 15 amino acids. Only the CDR3 region is kept as DNA, spanning 45 bases read in frame from base 1. Trimming takes 3 bases off V and 5 bases off J; junction bases not matched to a gene: 5. The immunoSEQ Assay was used to sequence TCR beta CDR3 regions from DNA. Turning to the authors' computational methods: T cell density was computed as TCR beta template counts normalized to usable DNA estimated by amplifying housekeeping genes. The preseqR package was used to estimate richness by extrapolating to 400,000 templates for PBMC samples and to 120,000 templates for tissue samples. Clonality was defined by subtracting Pielou's evenness from one. Differential abundance testing on productive amino-acid clonotypes, with a minimum total count of 5 and an alpha of 0.1, was used to identify tissue-enriched TCRs. Repertoire overlap between compartments was quantified with the Jaccard Index and Morisita Overlap Index. GLIPH grouped TCR beta CDR3s together with public tetramer-defined viral CDR3s, and a viral motif had to include at least three viral sequences and also show V-gene enrichment. TCRdb stores this immuneACCESS table with in-frame sequences only. Part of the clones is absent; in the studies checked, under half of the shortfall reflects unresolved V genes, and no reason is known for the rest. The V and J calls and the clone size are those of that table, but D and trimming were determined from the DNA. This sample gives approximately 860 clones in total; about 20% of them show up just once. The biggest ten clones account for approximately 20% of the sample.

In its sample, this clone was seen a few times. Its target antigen remains unknown. No per-base quality is available; no much larger clone lies one base away. Uninvolved adjacent lung was obtained at least 2 cm from the tumor margin, and the absence of atypia was confirmed by two independent pathologists. At diagnosis, peripheral blood, uninvolved tumor-adjacent lung and tumor were collected and stored as a combination of fresh-frozen and FFPE material. The rearrangement combines TRBV9 with TRBJ2-3, with 11 junctional bases fitting TRBD2. This receptor was obtained from a man between 40 and 70 years old with stage III lung adenocarcinoma. The material sequenced was normal lung tissue next to the tumor, taken before any cancer treatment. The CDR3 protein is CASSDRTSGLDTQYF. The DNA is as follows: TGTGCCAGCAGCGACCGGACTAGCGGGTTAGATACGCAGTATTTT.